Listed here are 30 T cell receptor beta chains from one sample, sequenced in a study of blood T cell repertoires in COVID-19. The method was immunoSEQ multiplex PCR; TCRdb's version includes in-frame clones alone and lacks a portion of them. Of about 330,000 clones in the sample, under 95% were seen once. The sequenced material came from PBMCs or T cells enriched from blood (not recorded which). The receptors were sampled from a woman in her twenties or thirties who had recovered from COVID-19.

In this sample, this clone turned up once. This rearrangement joins TRBV12-3 or TRBV12-4 to TRBJ2-3, with unresolved D. The CDR3 has 13 residues. V lost 5 bases, J lost 1 base, and 7 bases lay in between. DNA of the CDR3: TGTGCCAGCAGTATAATTCGCACAGATACGCAGTATTTT. This encodes CASSIIRTDTQYF.

This chain joins TRBV7-9 and TRBJ1-1; 10 nucleotides agree with TRBD1. The CDR3 contains 13 residues. V dropped 1 base and J dropped 12; count of bases not matched to a gene: 5. The germline gives CDR1 SEHNR, CDR2 FQNEAQ (reference sequence). In nucleotides, the CDR3 is TGTGCCAGCAGCTTAGGTTCGGGACAGGGGTCTTTCTTT. Its translation: CASSLGSGQGSFF.

The chain combines TRBV3-1 (or the pseudogene TRBV3-2) with TRBJ1-3; 9 positions agree with TRBD1. Germline trimming cut 0 bases from V and 4 bases from J; bases unmatched to any gene: 16. The CDR3 is made up of 20 amino acids. Germline V gene lookup returns CDR1 LGHDT and CDR2 YNNKEL (reference sequence). For the CDR3, the DNA is TGTGCCAGCAGCCAAGAACGTGGGGGACAGGGAACCCCTCGCGGAAACACCATATATTTT. It encodes CASSQERGGQGTPRGNTIYF.

The chain has TRBV4-3 and TRBJ2-7, with 9 positions matching TRBD1. CDR3 size: 16 residues. V was clipped by 0 bases and J by 3 bases; unmatched bases: 6. Germline V gene data show CDR1 as LGHNA and CDR2 as YSLEER. CDR3 loop: CASSQDVGQGYYEQYF. CDR3 nucleotide sequence: TGCGCCAGCAGCCAAGACGTGGGACAGGGATACTACGAGCAGTACTTC.

This rearrangement joins TRBV5-6 to TRBJ1-4; TRBD1 agrees at 9 bases. Trimming removed 3 bases from V and 5 bases from J; junction bases left unmatched: 5. The CDR3 length is 15 residues. CDR1 SGHDT and CDR2 YYEEEE come from the germline V gene. For the CDR3, the DNA is TGTGCCAGCAGCTACGGGACAGGGCCAAATGAAAAACTGTTTTTT. Translation gives CASSYGTGPNEKLFF.

J is TRBJ1-3 and V is TRBV28, with D tentatively TRBD1 (6 bases). Germline CDR1 and CDR2: MDHEN and SYDVKM. There are 16 residues in the CDR3. V lost 2 bases and J 5 bases, leaving 16 bases between the germline ends. As DNA, the CDR3 is TGTGCCAGCAGTTTAACCCCGACAGGCATAAGAAACACCATATATTTT. It encodes CASSLTPTGIRNTIYF.

This clone has more than one count but fewer than ten. The rearrangement joins TRBV3-1 (or the pseudogene TRBV3-2) to TRBJ2-5; the D is unclear. The CDR3 contains 12 residues. Germline CDR1 reads LGHDT; CDR2 reads YNNKEL (reference sequence). The V gene lost 2 bases and the J gene lost 3 bases, with 4 bases spanning the gap. CDR3 residues: CASSQIEETQYF. The CDR3 DNA is TGTGCCAGCAGCCAAATAGAAGAGACCCAGTACTTC.

The chain is built from TRBV4-1 and TRBJ2-7, with D possibly matching TRBD2 (6 bases). This CDR3 is built from 14 residues. Trimming left V 0 bases short and J 2 bases short, with 8 bases between. Germline CDR1 is MGHRA and CDR2 is YSYEKL. The CDR3 reads CASSQDREPYEQYF. CDR3 coding DNA: TGCGCCAGCAGCCAAGACCGGGAGCCCTACGAGCAGTACTTC.

The V gene is TRBV5-6, the J gene TRBJ1-3; 9 nucleotides align to TRBD1. The CDR3 is 15 amino acids. CDR1 SGHDT and CDR2 YYEEEE come from the germline V gene. With 0 bases clipped from V and 4 bases from J, the junction kept 2 bases outside the gene matches. The CDR3 DNA sequence: TGTGCCAGCAGCTTGGGGGACAGGGCCGGAAACACCATATATTTT. This encodes CASSLGDRAGNTIYF.

The chain uses TRBV5-6 and TRBJ2-7; 11 bases align to TRBD2. CDR1 SGHDT and CDR2 YYEEEE come from the germline V gene. The V gene end was trimmed by 4 bases and the J gene end by 3 bases; junction bases not matched to a gene: 6. The CDR3 is 15 residues long. The CDR3 reads CASSPTTSGGYEQYF. In DNA form, the CDR3 reads TGTGCCAGCAGCCCCACTACTAGCGGGGGCTACGAGCAGTACTTC.

V and J are TRBV19 and TRBJ2-4, with 8 bases identical to TRBD2. Per germline, CDR1 LNHDA and CDR2 SQIVND (reference sequence). The CDR3 covers 16 residues. V was clipped by 2 bases and J by 6 bases; unmatched bases: 9. The CDR3 region has the DNA TGTGCCAGTAGTATAAGTGGGACTAGGGGCACAAACATTCAGTACTTC. It is translated as CASSISGTRGTNIQYF.

The V and J genes are TRBV7-8 and TRBJ2-5; 10 bases align to TRBD2. The ends lost 5 bases at V and 1 base at J; junction bases unmatched: 7. CDR1 and CDR2 from the germline V gene are SGHVS and FQNEAQ. This CDR3 has 16 residues. The CDR3 loop is CASSPRTSGPQETQYF. In nucleotides, the CDR3 is TGTGCCAGCAGCCCCAGGACTAGCGGCCCCCAAGAGACCCAGTACTTC.

The chain couples TRBV7-9 to TRBJ1-5; tentatively, D is TRBD1 (6 bases). This CDR3 is built from 16 residues. The ends were cut back, 2 bases at V and 3 bases at J, with 14 bases in the middle. Germline V gene lookup returns CDR1 SEHNR and CDR2 FQNEAQ (reference sequence). The CDR3, as DNA: TGTGCCAGCAGCTTATCAGGGGCGGGGGCCAATCAGCCCCAGCATTTT. Translated, it gives CASSLSGAGANQPQHF.

In this sample, this clone turned up a few times. V usage is TRBV5-1 and J usage is TRBJ1-4, with 9 bases aligning to TRBD1. The V gene's germline CDR1 is SGHRS and CDR2 YFSETQ. The CDR3 covers 16 residues. After removal of 4 bases from V and 6 bases from J, the junction contained 10 bases not matched to a gene. The CDR3 bases are TGCGCCAGCAGCCCAAGAGGACAGGGGTTGGATGAAAAACTGTTTTTT. Its translation is CASSPRGQGLDEKLFF.

The chain combines TRBV27 with TRBJ1-1, with 7 bases identical to TRBD1. Germline CDR1 MNHEY, CDR2 SMNVEV (reference sequence). V lost 2 bases and J lost 4; bases outside the gene matches: 4. This CDR3 has 14 residues. The CDR3 DNA reads TGTGCCAGCAGTTTAACTAACAGGGGCACTGAAGCTTTCTTT. This sequence encodes CASSLTNRGTEAFF.

The gene calls are TRBV18 and TRBJ1-3; D gene unclear. The CDR3 contains 15 residues. V was pared by 3 bases and J by 0 bases, with 9 bases between. Germline CDR1 is KGHSH and CDR2 is LQKENI. CDR3 amino acids: CASSPGRSSGNTIYF. The CDR3 DNA follows: TGTGCCAGCTCACCGGGCAGAAGCTCTGGAAACACCATATATTTT.

J is TRBJ2-4 and V is TRBV19; D call uncertain. Germline loops: CDR1 LNHDA, CDR2 SQIVND (reference sequence). The V end lost 5 bases, the J end lost 0 bases, and 8 bases lay between the germline ends. The CDR3 length is 14 residues. The DNA for the CDR3 is TGTGCCAGTAGTCTACAGTCAGCCAAAAACATTCAGTACTTC. This translates into CASSLQSAKNIQYF.

This sequence joins TRBV19 and TRBJ1-1; D ambiguous. Between the trimmed V and J ends, which lost 3 bases and 5 bases, there was a span of 13 bases. The CDR3 has 14 residues. Per the germline V gene, CDR1 is LNHDA and CDR2 is SQIVND (reference sequence). This CDR3 reads CASSMNRELTEAFF. The CDR3 nucleotides are TGTGCCAGTAGTATGAACCGGGAGTTAACTGAAGCTTTCTTT. The entire variable domain, with the rest obtained from reference TRBV19 and TRBJ1-1, is as follows: DGGITQSPKYLFRKEGQNVTLSCEQNLNHDAMYWYRQDPGQGLRLIYYSQIVNDFQKGDIAEGYSVSREKKESFPLTVTSAQKNPTAFYLCASSMNRELTEAFFGQGTRLTVV.

The genes are TRBV13 and TRBJ2-1; 9 bases are a match to TRBD1. In germline, CDR1 is PRHDT, CDR2 FYEKMQ (reference sequence). The CDR3 loop spans 16 amino acids. Trimming cost V 5 bases and J 3 bases; bases outside gene matches: 8. The CDR3 coding sequence is TGTGCCAGCAGCGAACAGGGGGCTTACGTCTACAATGAGCAGTTCTTC. Translated: CASSEQGAYVYNEQFF.

Here the CDR3 reads CASSLGQGGMNTEAFF. The CDR3 DNA sequence: TGTGCCAGCAGCTTGGGCCAGGGGGGAATGAACACTGAAGCTTTCTTT. This chain joins TRBV5-4 and TRBJ1-1, with 7 bases that match TRBD1. The J segment lost 0 bases and the V segment lost 0 bases, leaving 5 bases of the junction unmatched. This CDR3 is 16 amino acids long. Looked up from germline, CDR1 is SGHNT and CDR2 is YYREEE (reference sequence).

This clone was detected a few times. This chain links TRBV28 with TRBJ1-6; no reliable D call. Germline CDR1 is MDHEN and CDR2 is SYDVKM. The CDR3 loop spans 13 amino acids. The ends were cut back, 8 bases at V and 7 bases at J, with 12 bases in the middle. This chain's CDR3 is CASEPSPNSPLHF. DNA of the CDR3: TGTGCCAGCGAACCTAGTCCAAATTCACCCCTCCACTTT. Full variable domain (missing parts from reference TRBV28 and TRBJ1-6): DVKVTQSSRYLVKRTGEKVFLECVQDMDHENMFWYRQDPGLGLRLIYFSYDVKMKEKGDIPEGYSVSREKKERFSLILESASTNQTSMYLCASEPSPNSPLHFGNGTRLTVT.

The CDR3 spells CASSLTFARSGDTEAFF. The CDR3 nucleotides are TGTGCCAGCAGTTTAACTTTTGCGCGTTCAGGTGACACTGAAGCTTTCTTT. The chain carries TRBV28 and TRBJ1-1; D not certain. With 2 bases removed from V and 3 bases from J, the gap between germline ends came to 19 bases. Germline assignment: CDR1 MDHEN and CDR2 SYDVKM. The CDR3 loop spans 17 amino acids.

The chain has TRBV6-2 or TRBV6-3 and TRBJ2-7; D perhaps matches TRBD1 (5 bases). CDR3 size: 14 residues. Trimming left V 6 bases short and J 4 bases short, with 16 bases between. Germline V gene lookup returns CDR1 MNHEY and CDR2 SVGEGT. CDR3 sequence (DNA): TGTGCCAGCAGCCTGCAGGGTGTTTTATACGAGCAGTACTTC. Translation: CASSLQGVLYEQYF.

The chain joins TRBV3-1 (or the pseudogene TRBV3-2) to TRBJ1-1, with 11 nucleotides matching TRBD1. Losses at the gene ends were 5 bases for V and 6 bases for J; bases not matched to a gene: 11. In germline, CDR1 is LGHDT, CDR2 YNNKEL (reference sequence). The CDR3 is 16 amino acids. The CDR3 is CASSSGTGGFGAEAFF. CDR3 DNA: TGTGCCAGCAGCTCCGGGACAGGGGGATTTGGGGCTGAAGCTTTCTTT.

V is TRBV6-5 and J is TRBJ2-7, with D uncertain. The CDR3 contains 15 residues. With 6 bases removed from V and 0 bases from J, the gap between germline ends came to 15 bases. The germline V gene has CDR1 MNHEY and CDR2 SVGAGI. Here the CDR3 reads CASSVKSKSSYEQYF. The CDR3 DNA follows: TGTGCCAGCAGCGTAAAATCTAAGAGCTCCTACGAGCAGTACTTC.

This chain joins TRBV27 and TRBJ2-5; no clear D gene. Trimming removed 9 bases from V and 2 bases from J, with 13 bases in between. CDR1 MNHEY and CDR2 SMNVEV come from the germline V gene (reference sequence). This CDR3 is 13 amino acids long. The CDR3, as DNA: TGTGCCAGTAGTACGAGAACTCAAGAGACCCAGTACTTC. Translating gives CASSTRTQETQYF.

The V call is TRBV2, the J call TRBJ2-3; 7 bases match TRBD2. V dropped 4 bases and J dropped 4; count of bases not matched to a gene: 5. This CDR3 spans 14 amino acids. CDR1 and CDR2 (germline): SNHLY, FYNNEI. As DNA, the CDR3 is TGTGCCAGCAGTGCTGAGGGAGGGCCAGATACGCAGTATTTT. Its protein is CASSAEGGPDTQYF.

As to this clone: The DNA is omitted, as the CDR3 cannot be located on it reliably, and the CDR3 follows TCRdb's listing. The chain links TRBV5-1 to TRBJ2-3; the tabulated D call, TRBD2, remains unverified against the DNA. Ends included, the CDR3 has 15 residues. CDR1 and CDR2 (germline): SGHRS, YFSETQ. The CDR3 spells CASSFGEGGGDTQYF.

The chain links TRBV7-3 to TRBJ2-7; 7 nucleotides line up with TRBD1. This CDR3 spans 12 amino acids. V gave up 6 bases and J gave up 7 bases; unmatched junction bases: 6. Germline-derived CDR1 and CDR2 are SGHTA and FQGTGA. The CDR3 spells CASSPTGLEQYF. CDR3 bases: TGTGCCAGCAGTCCGACAGGGTTGGAGCAGTACTTC.

The chain is built from TRBV7-9 and TRBJ1-1, with 9 bases fitting TRBD1. Trimming at V came to 5 bases and at J to 11 bases, leaving 9 bases not matched to a gene. This CDR3 comprises 13 residues. Germline CDR1 reads SEHNR; CDR2 reads FQNEAQ (reference sequence). In DNA, the CDR3 is TGTGCCAGCAGCGCCGGGACAGGGTCTCGGGCTTTCTTT. Translation gives CASSAGTGSRAFF. Complete variable domain (other parts from reference TRBV7-9 and TRBJ1-1): DTGVSQNPRHKITKRGQNVTFRCDPISEHNRLYWYRQTLGQGPEFLTYFQNEAQLEKSRLLSDRFSAERPKGSFSTLEIQRTEQGDSAMYLCASSAGTGSRAFFGQGTRLTVV.